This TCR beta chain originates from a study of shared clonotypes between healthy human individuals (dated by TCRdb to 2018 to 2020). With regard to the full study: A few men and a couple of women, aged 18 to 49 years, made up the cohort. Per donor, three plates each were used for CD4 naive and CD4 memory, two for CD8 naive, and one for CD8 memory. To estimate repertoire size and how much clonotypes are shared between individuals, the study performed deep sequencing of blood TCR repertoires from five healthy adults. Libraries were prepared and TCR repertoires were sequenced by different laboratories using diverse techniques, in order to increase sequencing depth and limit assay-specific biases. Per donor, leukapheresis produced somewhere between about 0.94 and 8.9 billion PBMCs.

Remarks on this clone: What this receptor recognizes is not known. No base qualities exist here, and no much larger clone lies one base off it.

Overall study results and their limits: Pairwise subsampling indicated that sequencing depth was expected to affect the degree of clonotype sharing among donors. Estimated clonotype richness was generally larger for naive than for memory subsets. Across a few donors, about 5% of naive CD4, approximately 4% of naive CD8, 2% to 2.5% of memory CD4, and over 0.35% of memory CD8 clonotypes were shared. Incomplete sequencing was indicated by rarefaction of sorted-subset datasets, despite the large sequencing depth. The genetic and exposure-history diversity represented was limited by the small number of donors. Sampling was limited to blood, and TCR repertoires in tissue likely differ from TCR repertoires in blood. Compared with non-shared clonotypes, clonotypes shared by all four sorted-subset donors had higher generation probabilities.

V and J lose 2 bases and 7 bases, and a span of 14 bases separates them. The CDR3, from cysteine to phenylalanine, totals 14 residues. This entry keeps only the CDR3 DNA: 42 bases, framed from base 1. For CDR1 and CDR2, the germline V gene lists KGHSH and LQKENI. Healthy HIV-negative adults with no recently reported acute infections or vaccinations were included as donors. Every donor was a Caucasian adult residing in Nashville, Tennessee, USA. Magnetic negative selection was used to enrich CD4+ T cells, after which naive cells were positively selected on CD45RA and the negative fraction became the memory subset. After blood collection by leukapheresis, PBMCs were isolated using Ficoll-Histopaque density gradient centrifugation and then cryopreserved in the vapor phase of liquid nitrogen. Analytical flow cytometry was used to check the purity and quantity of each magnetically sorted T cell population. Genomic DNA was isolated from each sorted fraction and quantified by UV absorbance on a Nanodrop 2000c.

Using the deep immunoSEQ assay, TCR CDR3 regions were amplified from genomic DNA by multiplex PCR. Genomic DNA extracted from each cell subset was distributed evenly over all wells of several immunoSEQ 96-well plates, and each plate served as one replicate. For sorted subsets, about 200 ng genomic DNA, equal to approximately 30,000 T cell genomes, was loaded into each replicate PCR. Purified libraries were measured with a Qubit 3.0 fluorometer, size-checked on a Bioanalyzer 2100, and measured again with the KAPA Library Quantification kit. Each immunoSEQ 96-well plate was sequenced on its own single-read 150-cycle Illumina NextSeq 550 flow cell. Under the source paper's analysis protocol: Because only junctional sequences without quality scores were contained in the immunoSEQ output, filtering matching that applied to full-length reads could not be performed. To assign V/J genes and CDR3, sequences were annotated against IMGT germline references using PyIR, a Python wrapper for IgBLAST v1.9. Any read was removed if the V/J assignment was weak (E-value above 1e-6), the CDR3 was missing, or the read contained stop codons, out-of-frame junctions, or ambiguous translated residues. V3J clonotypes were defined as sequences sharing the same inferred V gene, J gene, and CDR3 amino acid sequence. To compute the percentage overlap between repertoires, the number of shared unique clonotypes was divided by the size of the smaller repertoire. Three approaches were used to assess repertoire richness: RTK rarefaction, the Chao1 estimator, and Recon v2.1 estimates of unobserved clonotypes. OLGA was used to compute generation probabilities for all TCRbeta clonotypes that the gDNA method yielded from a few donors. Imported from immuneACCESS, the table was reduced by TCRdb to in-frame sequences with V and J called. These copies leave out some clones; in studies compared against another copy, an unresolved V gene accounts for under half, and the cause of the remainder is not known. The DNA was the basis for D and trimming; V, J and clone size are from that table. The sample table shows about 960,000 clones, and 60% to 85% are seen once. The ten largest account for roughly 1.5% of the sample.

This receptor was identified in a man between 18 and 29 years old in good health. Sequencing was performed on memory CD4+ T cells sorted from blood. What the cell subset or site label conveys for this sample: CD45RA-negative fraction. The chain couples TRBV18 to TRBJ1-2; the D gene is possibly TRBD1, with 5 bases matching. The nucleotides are TGTGCCAGCTCACCAACTTACGGGGCTACTGGCTACACCTTC. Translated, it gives CASSPTYGATGYTF.